These T cell receptor beta chains were read from a single sample in a study of Ad26.COV2.S vaccination and SARS-CoV-2 variants. TCRdb keeps only in-frame clones here, not all; method: immunoSEQ multiplex PCR. This sample yields about 350,000 clones, of which about 91% are seen a single time; 3.5% to 4.5% belongs to the top ten. The starting material was peripheral blood, obtained after recovery from COVID-19. The receptors were gathered from a human donor who had recovered from COVID-19. Each CDR3 is given with its conserved first and last residue. D genes are given only for firm matches.

d_call,v_call,j_call,cdr3_aa
.,TRBV7-2,TRBJ2-2,CASSLATTNTGELFF
.,TRBV9,TRBJ2-6,CASSVAPSGANVLTF
TRBD1,TRBV7-2,TRBJ2-5,CASSYMPGQVQGGQYF
.,TRBV7-9,TRBJ2-7,CALRDYTYEQYF
TRBD1,TRBV27,TRBJ2-7,CASSLTGSSYEQYF
TRBD1,TRBV6-5,TRBJ1-1,CASRTGATEAFF
TRBD1,TRBV7-9,TRBJ2-5,CASSSTGPETQYF
.,TRBV2,TRBJ2-7,CASSETRDLYEQYF
TRBD1,TRBV4-1,TRBJ2-1,CASSPRFRGTGGDNEQFF
.,TRBV9,TRBJ1-2,CASSGAGGLNYGYTF
.,TRBV6-5,TRBJ1-1,CASSTRGDTEAFF
.,TRBV6-5,TRBJ2-6,CASLLHSGANVLTF
.,TRBV6-5,TRBJ2-7,CASSQVRAHEQYF
.,TRBV5-1,TRBJ1-1,CASSVGGLGNTEAFF
.,TRBV5-1,TRBJ1-2,CASSSPDSSPYGYTF
TRBD2,TRBV6-2/TRBV6-3,TRBJ2-7,CASSLPGGDYEQYF
TRBD1,TRBV5-4,TRBJ2-5,CASSLTGERETQYF
TRBD2,TRBV19,TRBJ2-2,CASTSGRGLGDTGELFF
.,TRBV19,TRBJ2-1,CASSILEPTTNFRDNEQFF
.,TRBV11-2,TRBJ2-2,CASSLASPKAGELFF
TRBD1,TRBV29-1,TRBJ2-7,CSVRRDRVLYEQYF
.,TRBV19,TRBJ1-3,CASSPTASGNTIYF
TRBD1,TRBV7-8,TRBJ2-6,CASSTRTGPGASGANVLTF
.,TRBV27,TRBJ2-3,CASSYQGTDTQYF
.,TRBV15,TRBJ1-5,CATSRDLEGVTHF
.,TRBV11-2,TRBJ1-6,CASSLVRQQNSPLHF
TRBD1,TRBV3-1/TRBV3-2,TRBJ1-3,CASSQEQGVVGNTIYF
.,TRBV6-6,TRBJ2-2,CASSYSGGRGTGELFF
.,TRBV7-6,TRBJ2-6,CASSPVSRDTSGANVLTF
TRBD1,TRBV19,TRBJ1-5,CASTLRDSPHGNQPQHF
.,TRBV6-5,TRBJ1-1,CASSWQKLNTEAFF
.,TRBV7-3,TRBJ2-3,CASSHPMRGGSTDTQYF
TRBD1,TRBV11-2,TRBJ1-2,CASSLFLRGRDYGYTF
.,TRBV4-1,TRBJ1-6,CASSQDAAVNSPLHF
.,TRBV10-1,TRBJ2-5,CASSDSGVSETQYF
TRBD1,TRBV9,TRBJ1-2,CASSEFDRGPYGYTF
.,TRBV9,TRBJ2-1,CASASRLEGSYNEQFF
.,TRBV5-1,TRBJ1-6,CASSQGNGGSPLHF
.,TRBV18,TRBJ2-3,CAEQGGPRNTQYF
TRBD1,TRBV7-2,TRBJ1-2,CASSLPGQGGYTF
.,TRBV5-6,TRBJ1-5,CASSRRGGNQPQHF
.,TRBV3-1/TRBV3-2,TRBJ1-1,CASSPGGRIEAFF
.,TRBV3-1/TRBV3-2,TRBJ2-7,CASSQGPDSTYEQYF
.,TRBV3-1/TRBV3-2,TRBJ1-3,CASSLVVGNTIYF
.,TRBV7-7,TRBJ1-1,CASSLARGPGNTEAFF
.,TRBV27,TRBJ2-2,CASSFQAGGRTGELFF
.,TRBV9,TRBJ1-1,CASSAGTGTEAFF
.,TRBV15,TRBJ1-1,CATSRDKVATEAFF
.,TRBV28,TRBJ1-1,CASSEWTEKNTEAFF
.,TRBV6-5,TRBJ2-7,CASRTGSAPLGQYF
.,TRBV11-2,TRBJ1-3,CASSSPGLGGNTIYF
TRBD2,TRBV6-5,TRBJ2-1,CASSSTSGGFNEQFF
.,TRBV7-2,TRBJ1-5,CASSPDQGSNQPQHF
.,TRBV3-1/TRBV3-2,TRBJ2-2,CASSQLDSPNTGELFF
.,TRBV5-6,TRBJ1-1,CASSFSLLNTEAFF
TRBD1,TRBV11-1,TRBJ2-1,CASSSDRGTYNEQFF
TRBD2,TRBV5-5,TRBJ2-2,CASSLGLSGRGELFF
.,TRBV5-4,TRBJ1-1,CASSLGPQTEAFF
.,TRBV5-4,TRBJ2-7,CAWGGPYEQYF
.,TRBV5-1,TRBJ1-1,CASSLQGFTEAFF